This is a list of T cell receptor beta chains from one sample in a study of T cells in Graves' hyperthyroidism and ophthalmopathy. TCRdb reprocessed the multiplex PCR reads with MiXCR, giving one entry per CDR3 protein. The data hold fewer than 650,000 distinct CDR3 sequences, with 14% observed a single time. The material sequenced was blood. These TCRs come from a woman aged 40 to 50 with Graves' hyperthyroidism. CDR3s include the opening cysteine and the closing phenylalanine or tryptophan. The D gene is left open where the match is weak. Clone size is not always given. Where it is, it says once, few, many or a class for expanded clones.

clone_size d_call j_call v_call cdr3_nt cdr3_aa
many . TRBJ2-2 TRBV12-3/TRBV12-4 TGTGCCAGCAGTTCCCCCGGGGAGCTGTTTTTT CASSSPGELFF
many TRBD2 TRBJ2-1 TRBV18 TGTGCCAGCTCACCAACGGCAGGTCTAGCGGAAGGGAATGAGCAGTTCTTC CASSPTAGLAEGNEQFF
few . TRBJ1-1 TRBV7-9 TGTGCCAGCAGCCCAAAGGGGCTAAATGAAGCTTTCTTT CASSPKGLNEAFF
many TRBD2 TRBJ2-7 TRBV2 TGTGCCAGCAGTGAATCGGGACTAAACGTCTCCTACGAGCAGTACTTC CASSESGLNVSYEQYF
. TRBD1 TRBJ2-7 TRBV28 TGTGCCAGCAGGGGCAGGGGGCGATACGAGCAGTACTTC CASRGRGRYEQYF
few TRBD2 TRBJ2-7 TRBV27 TGTGCCAGCAGTTTATATCCGGGGACTAGCGGGGGATCCTCCTACGAGCAGTACTTC CASSLYPGTSGGSSYEQYF
few . TRBJ2-2 TRBV24-1 TGTGCCACCAGTGATTGGTTCGGACACAACACCGGGGAGCTGTTTTTT CATSDWFGHNTGELFF
many TRBD2 TRBJ2-1 TRBV5-1 TGCGCCAGCAGCTGGGGGGGGACTAGCGGGAGAAGTGAGCAGTTCTTC CASSWGGTSGRSEQFF
many . TRBJ2-7 TRBV7-6 TGTGCCAGCAGCTTAGAGGTAGGGCCGAACTACGAGCAGTACTTC CASSLEVGPNYEQYF
many . TRBJ1-1 TRBV3-1 TGTGCCAGCAGCCAAGTTGGCCCAGGGGTTGAAGCTTTCTTT CASSQVGPGVEAFF
many . TRBJ2-7 TRBV27 TGTGCCAGCAGTTTAGGCAGCGGTGCCTACGAGCAGTACTTC CASSLGSGAYEQYF
few . TRBJ2-1 TRBV6-5 TGTGCCAGCAGTTACTCCGTTCTGGGTGAGCAGTTCTTC CASSYSVLGEQFF
once . TRBJ2-3 TRBV7-8 TGTGCCAGCAGCCGCTCTTCGGGTACGCAGTATTTT CASSRSSGTQYF
many . TRBJ2-2 TRBV28 TGTGCCAGCAGTATCCCCATGGGGGCCGGGGAGCTGTTTTTT CASSIPMGAGELFF
. . TRBJ1-4 TRBV10-3 TGTGCCGCCACAGGGAGTTTCGGTGAAAAACTGTTTTTT CAATGSFGEKLFF
. TRBD1 TRBJ2-7 TRBV19 TGTGCCAGTAGCCTCATCGGACAGGATTACTACGAGCAGTACTTC CASSLIGQDYYEQYF
. TRBD2 TRBJ2-2 TRBV20-1 TGCAGTGCTAGGAGCGCTAGCGGGAGGGCCCCCACCGGGGAGCTGTTTTTT CSARSASGRAPTGELFF
. . TRBJ2-7 TRBV30 TGTGCCTGGAGGGAGGACAGTCCCTACGAGCAGTACTTC CAWREDSPYEQYF
many TRBD1 TRBJ1-1 TRBV28 TGTGCCAGCAGTTTCCAGGGGGGAAGGACTGAAGCTTTCTTT CASSFQGGRTEAFF
many . TRBJ1-4 TRBV28 TGTGCCAGCACCCGACAGATGAATGAAAAACTGTTTTTT CASTRQMNEKLFF
many . TRBJ2-3 TRBV6-1 TGTGCCAGCAGTGAAACCCTAGGGACTTACGCAGATACGCAGTATTTT CASSETLGTYADTQYF
few . TRBJ2-5 TRBV30 TGTGCCTGGAGCGCAACTAGCCCTCGAGAGACCCAGTACTTC CAWSATSPRETQYF
many . TRBJ1-1 TRBV28 TGTGCCAGCCTTGGGGGGTGGGACACTGAAGCTTTCTTT CASLGGWDTEAFF
few TRBD1 TRBJ1-5 TRBV7-9 TGTGCCAGCAGCCCCTATTGGACAGGGGCCTCCGGGGGGCCCCAGCATTTT CASSPYWTGASGGPQHF
few . TRBJ2-3 TRBV11-2 TGTGCCAGCAGACGGGAGAGCGCAGATACGCAGTATTTT CASRRESADTQYF
. . TRBJ1-1 TRBV7-9 TGTGCCAGCAGCCTCTTTCCAGTGGGCAACACTGAAGCTTTCTTT CASSLFPVGNTEAFF
many . TRBJ2-3 TRBV29-1 TGCAGCGTCCCAACGGACAGTAGCACAGATACGCAGTATTTT CSVPTDSSTDTQYF
. TRBD2 TRBJ2-1 TRBV6-6 TGTGCCAGCAGTTACGGGACTAGCGAATACAATGAGCAGTTCTTC CASSYGTSEYNEQFF
many . TRBJ2-6 TRBV12-3/TRBV12-4 TGTGCCAGCAGTCCCGACAGGGCCAACGTCCTGACTTTC CASSPDRANVLTF
few . TRBJ2-5 TRBV28 TGTGCCAGCAGATTTGAGCCCGGAAAGACCCAGTACTTC CASRFEPGKTQYF
many . TRBJ2-7 TRBV7-2 TGTGCCAGCAGCTTATCTAAGAAGTACGAGCAGTACTTC CASSLSKKYEQYF
many . TRBJ1-2 TRBV11-1 TGTGCCAGCAGCTCCCAGGCAGGAGGCTACACCTTC CASSSQAGGYTF
. TRBD2 TRBJ2-3 TRBV5-1 TGCGCCAGCAGCTTGGTCGGCGGGAGTATCGCAGATACGCAGTATTTT CASSLVGGSIADTQYF
. TRBD1 TRBJ2-7 TRBV20-1 TGCAGTGCTAGAAAGACAGGGGGCTTCCCCTACGAGCAGTACTTC CSARKTGGFPYEQYF
many . TRBJ1-1 TRBV18 TGTGCCAGCTCACCAGCAGAGAACACTGAAGCTTTCTTT CASSPAENTEAFF
. TRBD2 TRBJ2-7 TRBV11-2 TGTGCCAGCAGCTTAGATCGAACGGGAGGTAGGGAGCAGTACTTC CASSLDRTGGREQYF
. . TRBJ1-2 TRBV9 TGTGCCAGCAGCGTAAGATTGACAGATGGCTACACCTTC CASSVRLTDGYTF
. TRBD1 TRBJ1-4 TRBV6-1 TGTGCCAGCAGCAGGTCGGGACAGGGGTTTGAAAAACTGTTTTTT CASSRSGQGFEKLFF
many . TRBJ2-7 TRBV2 TGTGCCAGCAGGGAGGGGGGCCCAGGAGTAGAGCAGTACTTC CASREGGPGVEQYF
many TRBD2 TRBJ2-1 TRBV5-1 TGCGCCAGCAGCCTAACTAGCGGGAGGGCCTCGGTAAACAATGAGCAGTTCTTC CASSLTSGRASVNNEQFF
many TRBD1 TRBJ2-7 TRBV6-1 TGTGCCAGCAGAAGGGGACAGGGAGTCTACGAGCAGTACTTC CASRRGQGVYEQYF
. . TRBJ2-1 TRBV4-2 TGTGCCAGCAGCCAAGAAGGGGTTGAGCAGTTCTTC CASSQEGVEQFF
many . TRBJ2-3 TRBV20-1 TGCAGTGCTAGAGATCCTGTCCCGCCAGGCACAGATACGCAGTATTTT CSARDPVPPGTDTQYF
many TRBD1 TRBJ1-2 TRBV12-3/TRBV12-4 TGTGCCAGCAGTGACTTGACAGGGCAAGGCTACACCTTC CASSDLTGQGYTF
. . TRBJ2-7 TRBV6-1 TGTGCCAGCAGTCCACTTGAACAGGGAGGCGCCTACGAGCAGTACTTC CASSPLEQGGAYEQYF